One and the same sample provided the 20 T cell receptor beta chains below, sequenced in a study of cytomegalovirus exposure and HLA in healthy donors (dated by TCRdb to 2017 to 2019). Libraries were built with the immunoSEQ multiplex PCR assay. A mixture of 60 forward primers for TCR Vbeta segments and 13 reverse primers for TCR Jbeta segments was used in the multiplex PCR. TCRdb obtained this table from immuneACCESS and retained in-frame rearrangements with V and J assigned. These tables miss some clones; where compared with another copy, unresolved V genes account for less than half of the shortfall, and the remainder is unexplained. This sample lists about 73,000 clones; 60% to 75% were detected once. About an eighth of the sample is taken by the ten largest. Input material: PBMCs. The receptors were gathered from a man between 65 and 85 years old in good health and CMV-seronegative.

The DNA of the CDR3 is TGTGCCAGCAGCTTAGATACAAACACTGAAGCTTTCTTT. Translated, it gives CASSLDTNTEAFF. This chain links TRBV7-2 with TRBJ1-1, with unresolved D. The CDR3 contains 13 residues. Trimming removed 1 base at V and 2 bases at J, with 5 bases between. The germline V gene encodes CDR1 SGHTA and CDR2 FQGNSA.

This chain links TRBV2 with TRBJ1-2, with TRBD1 identical over 7 bases. The germline CDR1 and CDR2 sequences are SNHLY and FYNNEI. The CDR3 consists of 13 residues. Trimming at V came to 5 bases and at J to 5 bases, leaving 5 bases not matched to a gene. The CDR3 DNA is TGTGCCAGCAGTCCCCAGGGGGTTTATGGCTACACCTTC. It yields the protein CASSPQGVYGYTF.

The V call is TRBV5-1, the J call TRBJ2-5; D is possibly TRBD1 (6 bases). The end of the DNA fits TRBJ2-7 better, so the J call may be wrong. In germline, CDR1 is SGHRS, CDR2 YFSETQ. The CDR3 consists of 14 residues. DNA of the CDR3: TGCGCCAGCAGCCCCCGGGACACCGCCTACGAGCAGTACTTC. It translates to CASSPRDTAYEQYF.

The chain uses TRBV6-5 and TRBJ1-2; no clear D gene. The CDR3 loop spans 14 amino acids. The V end was cut by 0 bases, the J end by 4 bases, with 9 bases between. The germline V gene has CDR1 MNHEY and CDR2 SVGAGI. Written as DNA, the CDR3 is TGTGCCAGCAGTTACTCGACTGACCCCTATGGCTACACCTTC. It encodes CASSYSTDPYGYTF.

This clone was detected a few times. The genes are TRBV30 and TRBJ1-2, with D tentatively TRBD1 (5 bases). The V gene lost 5 bases and the J gene lost 4 bases, with 11 bases spanning the gap. CDR1 and CDR2 (germline): GTSNPN, SVGIG (reference sequence). This CDR3 comprises 12 residues. DNA for the CDR3: TGTGCCTGGTCGCGGGGGGGCTATGGCTACACCTTC. Translation: CAWSRGGYGYTF.

CDR3 sequence reads: CASSLQGVVQGSHGYTF. The CDR3 coding sequence is TGTGCCAGCAGCTTACAAGGAGTCGTACAGGGGAGCCATGGCTACACCTTC. This chain connects TRBV7-2 to TRBJ1-2, with 7 bases lining up with TRBD1. The ends lost 2 bases at V and 6 bases at J; junction bases unmatched: 15. The CDR3 length is 17 residues. Germline CDR1 is SGHTA and CDR2 is FQGNSA.

CDR3 loop: CASSADRGGYNEQFF. CDR3 sequence (DNA): TGTGCCAGCAGCGCGGACAGGGGAGGGTACAATGAGCAGTTCTTC. The rearrangement uses TRBV9 and TRBJ2-1, with TRBD1 matching 9 bases. After removal of 3 bases from V and 4 bases from J, the junction contained 5 bases not matched to a gene. Germline-derived CDR1 and CDR2 are SGDLS and YYNGEE. The CDR3 covers 15 residues.

The chain employs TRBV11-2 and TRBJ1-5; 8 bases fit TRBD1. The CDR3 consists of 16 residues. Per the germline V gene, CDR1 is SGHAT and CDR2 is FQNNGV. The V segment lost 4 bases and the J segment 0 bases; nucleotides outside the gene matches: 5. In nucleotides, the CDR3 is TGTGCCAGCAGCTCAGGGACAGGCAATAGCAATCAGCCCCAGCATTTT. Translated: CASSSGTGNSNQPQHF.

This clone appeared a few times. The V gene is TRBV13, the J gene TRBJ1-2, with D unresolved. The CDR3 is 14 residues long. Looked up from germline, CDR1 is PRHDT and CDR2 is FYEKMQ (reference sequence). V was trimmed by 3 bases and J by 9 bases, leaving 17 bases between them. CDR3 region: CASSLGRPTRRYTF. CDR3 DNA: TGTGCCAGCAGCTTGGGTCGCCCGACACGACGCTACACCTTC.

V gene TRBV6-5 combines with J gene TRBJ1-5, with D unresolved. The germline V gene has CDR1 MNHEY and CDR2 SVGAGI. V was cut by 5 bases and J by 1 base, with 12 bases left in between. The CDR3 runs to 15 residues. CDR3 protein: CASSPLGRSNQPQHF. CDR3 nucleotides: TGTGCCAGCAGTCCCCTGGGGAGGAGCAATCAGCCCCAGCATTTT.

The DNA for the CDR3 is TGTGCCAGTAGTATAGATTCTACAGGGGTAAATCAGCCCCAGCATTTT. Its protein is CASSIDSTGVNQPQHF. The V call is TRBV19, the J call TRBJ1-5; 7 nucleotides line up with TRBD1. Per the germline V gene, CDR1 is LNHDA and CDR2 is SQIVND (reference sequence). This CDR3 region has 16 residues. J was trimmed by 4 bases and V by 0 bases; bases with no gene match: 6.

The count of this clone is one. The V gene is TRBV7-2, the J gene TRBJ2-7; 10 nucleotides align to TRBD1. The CDR3 contains 14 residues. The junction had 7 bases not matched to a gene; V was cut back by 8 bases and J by 3 bases. Germline CDR1 SGHTA, CDR2 FQGNSA. The CDR3 reads CASQGDRGLYEQYF. The CDR3 DNA reads TGTGCCAGCCAAGGAGACAGGGGGCTCTACGAGCAGTACTTC.

V is TRBV11-2 and J is TRBJ1-1; tentatively, D is TRBD1 (5 bases). The V gene lost 2 bases and the J gene lost 6 bases, with 13 bases spanning the gap. This CDR3 comprises 14 residues. Germline CDR1 and CDR2: SGHAT and FQNNGV. CDR3 sequence: CASSLRGVESEAFF. The CDR3 region has the DNA TGTGCCAGCAGCTTAAGGGGTGTAGAGTCTGAAGCTTTCTTT.

This clone occurred once. The chain joins TRBV11-3 to TRBJ2-3, with 13 bases identical to TRBD2. V was clipped by 4 bases and J by 6 bases; unmatched bases: 7. Germline V CDR1 and CDR2: SGHNT, YENEEA. The CDR3 length is 16 residues. For the CDR3, the DNA is TGTGCCAGCAGCTCAGGACTAGCGGGAGATACGGATACGCAGTATTTT. Translating gives CASSSGLAGDTDTQYF.

The count of this clone is one. The rearrangement links TRBV2 to TRBJ2-5, with 10 bases that match TRBD2. The CDR3 totals 14 residues. V lost 4 bases, J lost 2 bases, and 1 base stayed unmatched. CDR1 is SNHLY, CDR2 FYNNEI, per germline. The CDR3 DNA reads as TGTGCCAGCAGTGCAGCGGGGGGGCAAGAGACCCAGTACTTC. It codes for CASSAAGGQETQYF.

The V call is TRBV7-2, the J call TRBJ2-1, with 10 bases fitting TRBD2. This CDR3 comprises 14 residues. The germline gives CDR1 SGHTA, CDR2 FQGNSA. The V segment lost 5 bases and the J segment 7 bases; nucleotides outside the gene matches: 5. The CDR3 nucleotides read TGTGCCAGCAGCACCCAGCGGGGGGGGAATGAGCAGTTCTTC. Translated: CASSTQRGGNEQFF.

CDR3 sequence (DNA): TGTGCCAGCAGCCCAGGGGGCCCCGGCACTGAAGCTTTCTTT. Its translation is CASSPGGPGTEAFF. The chain joins TRBV9 to TRBJ1-1; 8 bases agree with TRBD1. CDR1 is SGDLS and CDR2 is YYNGEE in the germline V gene. Trimming cost V 4 bases and J 4 bases; bases outside gene matches: 6. This CDR3 has 14 residues.

The chain carries TRBV7-8 and TRBJ2-7, with TRBD2 as a possible D gene (7 bases). The CDR3 is 16 amino acids. CDR1 and CDR2 (germline): SGHVS, FQNEAQ. With 7 bases removed from V and 5 bases from J, the gap between germline ends came to 24 bases. The CDR3 DNA sequence: TGTGCCAGCACCTCTGGGAGGGGGAGCAGTATCCACGAGCAGTACTTC. The encoded protein is CASTSGRGSSIHEQYF. Together with reference TRBV7-8 and TRBJ2-7, the CDR3 gives the full variable domain: GAGVSQSPRYKVAKRGQDVALRCDPISGHVSLFWYQQALGQGPEFLTYFQNEAQLDKSGLPSDRFFAERPEGSVSTLKIQRTQQEDSAVYLCASTSGRGSSIHEQYFGPGTRLTVT.

This clone was seen only once. The V call is TRBV16, the J call TRBJ2-7, with D unclear. This CDR3 contains 14 residues. Germline loops: CDR1 KGHSY, CDR2 FQNENV. With 0 bases removed from V and 6 bases from J, the gap between germline ends came to 12 bases. CDR3 residues: CASSQSGRIGEQYF. Written as DNA, the CDR3 is TGTGCCAGCAGCCAATCAGGCAGGATCGGCGAGCAGTACTTC.

The J gene is TRBJ2-3, the V gene TRBV18; no clear D. V lost 1 base and J lost 2, with 13 bases in between. Germline V gives CDR1 KGHSH, CDR2 LQKENI. CDR3 length: 16 residues. The CDR3 loop reads CASSPLTDYYTDTQYF. Written as DNA, the CDR3 is TGTGCCAGCTCACCACTCACCGATTACTACACAGATACGCAGTATTTT.